This T cell receptor beta chain comes out of a study of blood T cell repertoires in COVID-19. Background on the study: PBMCs, B-cell-depleted T cells, or T cells provided the cDNA or gDNA that made up the material.

Methods used by the authors: The authors estimated nucleated cell counts from reference gene primer amplification. Using immunoSEQ multiplex PCR, the repertoire was profiled, and TCRdb retains in-frame clones only, with some absent. Clonal size and the V and J genes are those of that table, whereas D and trimming came from the DNA. The table lists 300,000 to 450,000 clones, around 87% of them singletons, with 1% to 1.5% in the top ten. The ends lost 1 base at V and 2 bases at J; junction bases unmatched: 8. Per germline, CDR1 SGHDN and CDR2 FVKESK. This CDR3 is 18 amino acids long. The V and J genes are TRBV14 and TRBJ1-6, with 7 bases lining up with TRBD1. Sequencing was performed on PBMCs or T cells enriched from blood (not recorded which). The sequence was collected from a man in his thirties or forties who had recovered from COVID-19. The CDR3 spells CASSQANRGLAYNSPLHF. CDR3 sequence (DNA): TGTGCCAGCAGCCAAGCAAACAGGGGCCTCGCCTATAATTCACCCCTCCACTTT.